The present T cell receptor beta chain was sequenced within a study of blood T cell repertoires in COVID-19. On the study more broadly: Samples came from the United States, Italy and Spain, spanning acute and convalescent COVID-19.

As for this clone: At the DNA level, this CDR3 is encoded by other sequences in the same sample as well.

Using immunoSEQ multiplex PCR, the repertoire was profiled, and TCRdb retains in-frame clones only, with some absent. The sample lists over 60,000 clones, approximately 84% occurring once. Trimming took 4 bases from V and 4 from J, leaving 7 bases between them. The CDR3 spans 13 residues. Germline V gene sequence: CDR1 SGHTA, CDR2 FQGTGA. The genes are TRBV7-3 and TRBJ2-2; D remains unclear. The sequence was collected from a man aged 50-59 years with COVID-19, enrolled during active disease. Sequenced material: peripheral blood. The CDR3 region is CASSSGGTGELFF. CDR3 nucleotides: TGTGCCAGCAGCTCAGGTGGCACCGGGGAGCTGTTTTTT.